The clone carrying this T cell receptor beta chain has a single count. Antigen specificity is unknown. The table came from immunoSEQ multiplex PCR; TCRdb's copy has only in-frame clones and leaves some out. The table lists 99,000 or so clones, 88% of them singletons. These data belong to a study of T cell responses to AZD1222 COVID-19 vaccine. Study as a whole: Second-dose intervals of approximately 4 or approximately 12 weeks were pooled. Study findings and constraints: The CD4 TCRs associated with vaccination extended across spike and predominated at 160-218 and 743-854. Unmutated regions of variants are reportedly targeted by nearly half of spike-specific TCRs. Most donors were white British and more were female, and clonal diversity was possibly underestimated.

This TCR was sampled from an adult in good health. The starting material was peripheral blood, obtained on day 0 of AZD1222 vaccination.

In nucleotides, the CDR3 is TGTGCCAGCAGTTTATGGCAGGGGAGTGGCTACACCTTC. Its protein is CASSLWQGSGYTF. V is TRBV27 and J is TRBJ1-2, with TRBD1 as a possible D gene (6 bases). Germline values: CDR1 MNHEY, CDR2 SMNVEV (reference sequence). The length of the CDR3 is 13 residues. Trimming removed 1 base at V and 7 bases at J, with 10 bases between.